Detailed here is one T cell receptor (beta chain). This entry is derived from a study of T cell changes during pregnancy in multiple sclerosis. Sequencing used immunoSEQ multiplex PCR; TCRdb keeps in-frame clones, though not all of them. This table holds about 38,000 clones, more than 90% found once. V was clipped by 6 bases and J by 5 bases; unmatched bases: 16. The CDR3 is 18 residues long. The germline CDR1 and CDR2 sequences are WSHSY and SAAADI. The chain has TRBV10-2 and TRBJ2-2, with 9 bases identical to TRBD1. The clonotype was recovered from a female donor with multiple sclerosis, enrolled in a pregnancy study. The sample consisted of CD8+ T cells from peripheral blood mononuclear cells, taken after pregnancy. This chain's CDR3 is CASSRPGTGTSITGELFF. The CDR3 DNA follows: TGCGCCAGCAGCCGTCCCGGGACAGGGACAAGTATTACCGGGGAGCTGTTTTTT.